This note documents a single T cell receptor beta chain sequence. Its antigen is unknown. There are 15 residues in the CDR3. The J segment lost 4 bases and the V segment lost 1 base, leaving 4 bases of the junction unmatched. The germline CDR1 and CDR2 sequences are SGHTA and FQGNSA. Time point described: cycle 4 day 1 (C4D1), after around six weeks of nivolumab. There was relapse after autologous stem cell transplantation in every patient, and there was variation in brentuximab vedotin exposure. Profiling relied on immunoSEQ multiplex PCR, and the TCRdb table lists in-frame clones only, not all of them. Among tens of thousands of clones, around 64% were seen once, and the ten largest hold 3.1%. The sample originates from a study of PD-1 blockade in classical Hodgkin lymphoma. Study-wide context: Patients were administered nivolumab (3 mg/kg intravenously) every 2 weeks. Overall study findings and caveats: Diminished baseline TCR diversity has been reported in newly diagnosed patients relative to healthy donors. Baseline diversity in complete responders resembled that of newly diagnosed patients.

The source was peripheral blood mononuclear cells (PBMCs), collected before the fourth cycle of nivolumab. The sequence was collected from a human donor with classical Hodgkin lymphoma. V gene TRBV7-2 combines with J gene TRBJ1-5, with 7 bases identical to TRBD1. The CDR3 coding sequence is TGTGCCAGCAGCTTAGAGACAGGGACAAATCAGCCCCAGCATTTT. Its translation is CASSLETGTNQPQHF.